This entry describes one T cell receptor beta chain. How the authors handled the data: Amplification of reference gene primers was used by the study to estimate nucleated cell counts. Generated by immunoSEQ multiplex PCR, the TCRdb table keeps only in-frame clones and is missing some. The DNA gave D and trimming, while V, J and clone size come from that table. The sample lists about 210,000 clones; 80% to 90% were seen once. This entry is derived from a study of blood T cell repertoires in COVID-19. Study-level background: Collection of acute and convalescent COVID-19 samples took place in the United States, Italy and Spain. The analysed material was cDNA or gDNA that came from T cells, B-cell-depleted T cells, or PBMCs.

Deletions cut 6 bases from V and 5 bases from J, with 11 bases between. Germline CDR1 reads MNHNY; CDR2 reads SVGAGI (reference sequence). The CDR3 runs to 14 residues. This chain joins TRBV6-6 and TRBJ1-6; possible D gene TRBD1, 6 bases. The source of this sequence is a woman aged 45-65 years with active or convalescent COVID-19. Sequences were obtained from peripheral blood. The CDR3, as DNA: TGTGCCAGCAGCGGGAACAGGGATAATTCACCCCTCCACTTT. Encoded protein: CASSGNRDNSPLHF.